The following is a T cell receptor (beta chain) sequence with its context. Its antigen is currently unknown. V trimming: 3 bases; J trimming: 6 bases; junction bases outside the gene matches: 22. The CDR3 runs 20 residues. Germline-derived CDR1 and CDR2 are SGDLS and YYNGEE. As TCR cDNA was made by 5'RACE template switching, a universal primer site and UMIs were added. TCRdb called the 5' RACE reads again in MiXCR, with one record for every CDR3 protein. The sample lists roughly 260,000 distinct CDR3 sequences; approximately 12% were seen once. This entry belongs to a study of T cells after yellow fever vaccination. General study results and limits: Abundant bulk-population clonotypes could contaminate the FACS-sorted repertoires.

This specimen was CD4+ T cells sorted from PBMCs, taken 45 days after the yellow fever booster vaccination. The chain uses TRBV9 and TRBJ2-1; 9 nucleotides line up with TRBD2. The sequence came from a man aged 30-40 years who received the YFV17D yellow fever vaccine. The CDR3 here is CASSAFGGGVAGDWGNEQFF. CDR3 bases: TGTGCCAGCAGCGCCTTCGGGGGGGGTGTAGCGGGAGATTGGGGCAATGAGCAGTTCTTC.